Here is one TCR beta chain with its context. The antigen is undetermined. The sample is drawn from a study of breast tumors, draining lymph nodes, adjacent tissues. Germline CDR1 and CDR2: SGHDT and YYEEEE. This CDR3 is built from 14 residues. Trimming stripped 6 bases from V and 4 bases from J, with 14 bases between. The study's findings and limits: Findings are consistent with lymph node origin and intratumoral expansion of most tumor T cells.

Using its own MiXCR run on the multiplex PCR reads, TCRdb lists one record per CDR3 protein. The table shows 12,000 to 15,000 distinct CDR3 sequences, with around 55% occurring only once. The sequencing sample was made of tumor-adjacent breast tissue. V usage is TRBV5-6 and J usage is TRBJ2-1; tentatively, D is TRBD2 (6 bases). The clonotype originates from a female donor with breast cancer. Some clones in this sample may be carry-over from other donors' samples. The CDR3 bases are TGTGCCAGCATGCCCGACCGGGGGTACAATGAGCAGTTCTTC. Its protein is CASMPDRGYNEQFF.